The sequence of this T cell receptor (delta chain) was determined in a study of Vδ1+ human thymocytes. Broader study findings: Thymic TRG and TRD repertoires appeared highly polyclonal, with Gaussian CDR3 length distributions. Despite high sort purity, about a fifth of thymic T cell receptor delta sequences were Vdelta2. TRG sequences recurred across donors, whereas TRD sequences stayed essentially private.

This clone has a handful of counts. Its antigen remains unidentified. RNA was extracted from the cells and then reverse transcribed. The CDR3 regions were amplified by multiplex PCR from V-gene primers to a constant-region primer. TCRdb re-analyzed the multiplex PCR reads via CATT. The sample shows more than 25,000 delta-chain clones, more than 6% of them seen only once. The CDR3 sequence is 15 residues long. Germline-derived CDR1 and CDR2 are TSWWSYY and QGS. V lost 2 bases and J 12 bases, leaving 22 bases between the germline ends. The chain combines TRDV1 with TRDJ1; no clear D. Sequencing input: Vdelta1+ gamma-delta thymocytes from the thymus. Noted subset: FACS-sorted CD3+ TCRalphabeta- TCRVdelta1+ TCRVdelta2- thymocytes. The TCR sequence derives from a girl less than two years old who had congenital heart surgery. CDR3 nucleotide sequence: TGTGCTCTTGGGGAAGTTTGCCGGCCCCCGCGGGACATCATCTTT. Translating gives CALGEVCRPPRDIIF.